This T cell receptor beta chain is drawn from a study of T cells in Graves' hyperthyroidism and ophthalmopathy. Regions amplified from RNA transcripts were the TCR beta CDR3 regions. TCR CDR3 underwent first-round RT-PCR with the HTBI primer set. Each CDR3 protein gets one entry after TCRdb re-called the multiplex PCR reads with MiXCR. The repertoire includes 490,000 or so distinct CDR3 sequences, around 15% of them detected once, and 25% to 30% sits in the top ten. This clonotype was seen at least ten times. PBMCs were obtained from approximately 10 ml fresh peripheral blood. From germline, CDR1 is LGHNA and CDR2 YSLEER. CDR3 length: 13 amino acids. Deletions cut 4 bases from V and 0 bases from J, with 4 bases between.

Source material: blood. The sequence was collected from a woman aged 30 to 39 with Graves' ophthalmopathy. J is TRBJ1-5 and V is TRBV4-3; D is uncertain. CDR3: CASSLYSNQPQHF. CDR3 sequence (DNA): TGCGCCAGCAGCCTGTATAGCAATCAGCCCCAGCATTTT.